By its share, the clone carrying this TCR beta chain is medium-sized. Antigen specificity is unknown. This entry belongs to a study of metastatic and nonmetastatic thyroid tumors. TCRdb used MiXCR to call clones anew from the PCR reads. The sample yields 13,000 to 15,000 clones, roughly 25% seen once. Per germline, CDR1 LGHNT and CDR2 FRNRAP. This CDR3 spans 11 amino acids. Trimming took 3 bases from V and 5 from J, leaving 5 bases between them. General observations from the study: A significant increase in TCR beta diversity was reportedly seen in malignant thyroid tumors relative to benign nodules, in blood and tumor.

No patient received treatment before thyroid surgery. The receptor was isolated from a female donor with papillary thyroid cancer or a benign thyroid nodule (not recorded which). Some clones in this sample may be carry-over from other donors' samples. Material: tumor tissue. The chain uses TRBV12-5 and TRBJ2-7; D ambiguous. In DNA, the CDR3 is TGTGCTAGTGGTTTAGGAGACGAGCAGTACTTC. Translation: CASGLGDEQYF.